This T cell receptor (beta chain) is from a study of shared T cell receptors in the human thymus. Trimming took off 1 base at V and 4 bases at J, with 17 bases between the two ends. The germline CDR1 and CDR2 sequences are SGHNT and YYREEE (reference sequence). There are 16 residues in the CDR3. Using immunoSEQ multiplex PCR, the repertoire was profiled, and TCRdb retains in-frame clones only, with some absent. The table lists 700,000 or so clones, approximately 83% of them singletons. The sample was also reused in another study, on human thymus T cells. That paper states: Resections that were taken during corrective heart surgery supplied the thymus tissue. There were highly overlapping thymic repertoires among unrelated individuals, as related research reported.

The sequencing input was thymocytes. The chain links TRBV5-4 to TRBJ1-2, with D possibly TRBD1 on 6 matching bases. This receptor was identified in a girl less than two years old with a congenital heart defect. The CDR3 here is CASSLKTGYLGYGYTF. CDR3 DNA: TGTGCCAGCAGCTTGAAGACAGGTTACCTCGGCTATGGCTACACCTTC.